The TCR beta chain under discussion was sequenced for a study of blood T cell repertoires in COVID-19. Looking at the study overall: T cells, B-cell-depleted T cells, or PBMCs supplied cDNA or gDNA.

Using immunoSEQ multiplex PCR, the repertoire was profiled, and TCRdb retains in-frame clones only, with some absent. This repertoire shows 37,000 or so clones, roughly nine tenths found once; its top ten account for about 12%. V dropped 7 bases and J dropped 3 bases, with 10 bases sitting between them. Germline values: CDR1 MDHEN, CDR2 SYDVKM. There are 12 residues in the CDR3. Sequencing used peripheral blood. The source of this sequence is a man between 70 and 80 years old with acute or convalescent COVID-19. The chain links TRBV28 to TRBJ2-7; unclear D gene. The CDR3 region has the DNA TGTGCCAGCACTGGTCCGAGCTACGAGCAGTACTTC. Protein sequence: CASTGPSYEQYF.